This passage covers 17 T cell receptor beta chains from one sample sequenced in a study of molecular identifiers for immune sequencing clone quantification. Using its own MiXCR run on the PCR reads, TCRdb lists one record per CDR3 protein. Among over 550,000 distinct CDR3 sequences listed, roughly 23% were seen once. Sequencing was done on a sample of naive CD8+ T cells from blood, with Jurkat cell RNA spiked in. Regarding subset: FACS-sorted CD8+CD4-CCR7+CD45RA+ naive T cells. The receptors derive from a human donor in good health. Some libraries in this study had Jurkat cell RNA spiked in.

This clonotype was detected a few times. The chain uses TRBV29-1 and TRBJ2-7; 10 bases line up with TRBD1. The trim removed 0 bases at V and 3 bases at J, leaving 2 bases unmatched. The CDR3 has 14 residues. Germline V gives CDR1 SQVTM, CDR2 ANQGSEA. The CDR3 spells CSVEDGQGDYEQYF. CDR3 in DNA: TGCAGCGTTGAAGACGGACAGGGGGACTACGAGCAGTACTTC.

This chain's CDR3 is CASSLSSSRGSTGELFF. The CDR3 DNA follows: TGTGCCAGCAGTTTATCCTCTAGTAGGGGGTCGACCGGGGAGCTGTTTTTT. The rearrangement links TRBV27 to TRBJ2-2; D may be TRBD1 (6 bases). The V gene's germline CDR1 is MNHEY and CDR2 SMNVEV (reference sequence). Trimming removed 0 bases at V and 5 bases at J, with 16 bases between. The CDR3 sequence is 17 residues long.

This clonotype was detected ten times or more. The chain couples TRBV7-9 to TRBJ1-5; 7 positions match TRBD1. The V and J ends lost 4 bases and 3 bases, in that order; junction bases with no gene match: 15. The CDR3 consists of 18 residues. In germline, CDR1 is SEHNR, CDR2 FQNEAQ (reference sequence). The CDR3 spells CASSSAPTGKGDNQPQHF. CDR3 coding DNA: TGTGCCAGCAGCTCCGCGCCGACAGGGAAGGGTGACAATCAGCCCCAGCATTTT. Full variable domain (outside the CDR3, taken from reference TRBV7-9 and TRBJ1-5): DTGVSQNPRHKITKRGQNVTFRCDPISEHNRLYWYRQTLGQGPEFLTYFQNEAQLEKSRLLSDRFSAERPKGSFSTLEIQRTEQGDSAMYLCASSSAPTGKGDNQPQHFGDGTRLSIL.

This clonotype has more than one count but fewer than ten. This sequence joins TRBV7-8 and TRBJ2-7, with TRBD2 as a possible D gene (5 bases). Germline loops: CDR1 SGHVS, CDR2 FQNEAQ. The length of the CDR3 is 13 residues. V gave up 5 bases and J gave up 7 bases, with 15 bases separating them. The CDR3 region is CASSRPGWREQYF. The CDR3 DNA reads TGTGCCAGCAGCCGACCGGGGTGGCGGGAGCAGTACTTC.

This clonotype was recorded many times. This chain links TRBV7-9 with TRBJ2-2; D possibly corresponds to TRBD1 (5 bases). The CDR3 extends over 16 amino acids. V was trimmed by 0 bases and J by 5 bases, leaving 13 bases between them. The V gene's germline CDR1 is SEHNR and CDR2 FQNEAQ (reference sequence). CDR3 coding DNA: TGTGCCAGCAGCTTAGCGCTAAAGGGGAATACCGGGGAGCTGTTTTTT. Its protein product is CASSLALKGNTGELFF.

CDR3 DNA: TGCGCCAGCAGGACCCGAGGGGGGCGCGGCGGGGAGCTGTTTTTT. This translates into CASRTRGGRGGELFF. This chain links TRBV4-3 with TRBJ2-2; D assignment may be TRBD1 or TRBD2 (6 bases each). V was shortened by 6 bases and J by 7 bases, with 18 bases between the two germline ends. The CDR3 spans 15 residues. The germline V gene encodes CDR1 LGHNA and CDR2 YSLEER.

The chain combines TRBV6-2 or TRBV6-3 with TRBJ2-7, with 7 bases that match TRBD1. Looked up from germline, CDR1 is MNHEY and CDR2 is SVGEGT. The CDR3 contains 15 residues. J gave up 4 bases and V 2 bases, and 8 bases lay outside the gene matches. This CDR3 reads CASSYGRSQGYEQYF. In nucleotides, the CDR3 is TGTGCCAGCAGTTACGGGCGGTCACAGGGGTACGAGCAGTACTTC.

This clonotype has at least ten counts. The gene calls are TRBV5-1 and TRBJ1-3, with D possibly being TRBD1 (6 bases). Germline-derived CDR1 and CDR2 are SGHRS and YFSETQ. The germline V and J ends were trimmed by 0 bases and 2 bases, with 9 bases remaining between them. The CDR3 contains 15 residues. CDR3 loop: CASSLATGTGNTIYF. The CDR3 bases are TGCGCCAGCAGCTTGGCTACAGGGACTGGAAACACCATATATTTT.

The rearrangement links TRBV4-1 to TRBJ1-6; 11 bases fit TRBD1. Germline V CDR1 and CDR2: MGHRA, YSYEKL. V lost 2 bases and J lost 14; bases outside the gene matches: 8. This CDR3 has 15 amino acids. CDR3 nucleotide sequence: TGCGCCAGCAGCCAACCGACCTCGGGACAGGGGGCCCTCCACTTT. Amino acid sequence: CASSQPTSGQGALHF.

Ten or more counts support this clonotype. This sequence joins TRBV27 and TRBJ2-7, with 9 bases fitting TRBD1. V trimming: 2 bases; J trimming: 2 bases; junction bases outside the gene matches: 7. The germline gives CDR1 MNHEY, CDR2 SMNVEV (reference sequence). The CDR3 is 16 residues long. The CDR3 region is CASSLKLGQGAYEQYF. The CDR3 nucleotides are TGTGCCAGCAGTTTAAAGTTGGGACAGGGCGCCTACGAGCAGTACTTC.

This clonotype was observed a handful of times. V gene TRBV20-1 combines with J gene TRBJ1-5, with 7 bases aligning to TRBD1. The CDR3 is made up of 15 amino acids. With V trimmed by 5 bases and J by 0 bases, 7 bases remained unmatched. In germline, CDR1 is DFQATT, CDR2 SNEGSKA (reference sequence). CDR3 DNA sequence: TGCAGTGCTGATCAAACAGGGGATAGCAATCAGCCCCAGCATTTT. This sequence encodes CSADQTGDSNQPQHF.

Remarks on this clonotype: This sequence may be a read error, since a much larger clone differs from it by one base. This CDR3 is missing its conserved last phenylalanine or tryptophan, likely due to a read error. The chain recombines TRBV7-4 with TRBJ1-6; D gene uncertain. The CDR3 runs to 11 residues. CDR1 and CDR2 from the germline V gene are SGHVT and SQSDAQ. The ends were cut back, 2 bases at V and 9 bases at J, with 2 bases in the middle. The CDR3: CASSLRSPLHL. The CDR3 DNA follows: TGTGCCAGCAGCTTACGTTCACCCCTCCACCTT.

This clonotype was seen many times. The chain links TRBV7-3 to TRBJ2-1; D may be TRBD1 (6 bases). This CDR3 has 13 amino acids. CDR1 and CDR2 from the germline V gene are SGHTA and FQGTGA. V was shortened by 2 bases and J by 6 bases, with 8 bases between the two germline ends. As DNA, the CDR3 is TGTGCCAGCAGCTTAGGGGGCCCCAATGAGCAGTTCTTC. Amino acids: CASSLGGPNEQFF.

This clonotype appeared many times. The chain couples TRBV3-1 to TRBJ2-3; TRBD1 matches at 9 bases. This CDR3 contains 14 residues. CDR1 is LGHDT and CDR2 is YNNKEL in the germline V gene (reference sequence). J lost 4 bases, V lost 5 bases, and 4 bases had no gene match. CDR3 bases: TGTGCCAGCAGCTGGACAGGGGTACCAGATACGCAGTATTTT. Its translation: CASSWTGVPDTQYF.

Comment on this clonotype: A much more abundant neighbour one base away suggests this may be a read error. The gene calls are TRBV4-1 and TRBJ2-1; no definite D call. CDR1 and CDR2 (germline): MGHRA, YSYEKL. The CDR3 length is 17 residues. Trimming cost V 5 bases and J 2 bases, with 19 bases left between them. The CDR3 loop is CASSADQATKAYNEQFF. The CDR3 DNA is TGCGCCAGCAGCGCAGATCAGGCTACTAAAGCCTACAATGAGCAGTTCTTC.

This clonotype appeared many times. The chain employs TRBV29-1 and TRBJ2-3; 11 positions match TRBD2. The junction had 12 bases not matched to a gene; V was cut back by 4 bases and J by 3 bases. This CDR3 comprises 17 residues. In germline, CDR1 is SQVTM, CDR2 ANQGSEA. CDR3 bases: TGCAGCGTTGCGGGACTAGCGGCCAAAAGGGGGACAGATACGCAGTATTTT. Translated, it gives CSVAGLAAKRGTDTQYF.

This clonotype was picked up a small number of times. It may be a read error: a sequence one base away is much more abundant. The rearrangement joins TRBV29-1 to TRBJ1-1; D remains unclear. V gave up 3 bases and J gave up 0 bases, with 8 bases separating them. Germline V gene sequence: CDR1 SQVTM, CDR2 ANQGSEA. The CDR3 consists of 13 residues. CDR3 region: CSVECILNTEAFF. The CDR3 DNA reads TGCAGCGTTGAGTGCATCCTGAACACTGAAGCTTTCTTT.